This TCR beta chain was sequenced during a study of ipilimumab plus nivolumab after autologous stem cell transplantation. Study-level background: Typical patient got roughly 5 ipilimumab doses and 7 or 8 nivolumab doses (median).

The CDR3 is 14 residues long. Whole-study findings and limits: Per the authors, repertoire, Treg and microbiota data justify further study.

Concerning this clone itself: Its antigen is undetermined.

Starting 14 to 28 days after autologous transplant, ipilimumab 1 mg/kg was given. Profiled with immunoSEQ multiplex PCR; TCRdb holds only in-frame clones, not every one. The table lists tens of thousands of clones, roughly 86% of them singletons. This receptor was taken from a male donor with diffuse large B-cell lymphoma. V and J are TRBV12-1 and TRBJ2-3; TRBD2 is the table's D call, not checked against the DNA. TRBV12-1 has pseudogene status. The source was PBMCs, collected in a trial of ipilimumab plus nivolumab as post-transplant consolidation. As DNA, the CDR3 is TGTGCCAGCAGCTTTGCGCTAGACACAGATACGCAGTATTTT. Protein: CASSFALDTDTQYF.